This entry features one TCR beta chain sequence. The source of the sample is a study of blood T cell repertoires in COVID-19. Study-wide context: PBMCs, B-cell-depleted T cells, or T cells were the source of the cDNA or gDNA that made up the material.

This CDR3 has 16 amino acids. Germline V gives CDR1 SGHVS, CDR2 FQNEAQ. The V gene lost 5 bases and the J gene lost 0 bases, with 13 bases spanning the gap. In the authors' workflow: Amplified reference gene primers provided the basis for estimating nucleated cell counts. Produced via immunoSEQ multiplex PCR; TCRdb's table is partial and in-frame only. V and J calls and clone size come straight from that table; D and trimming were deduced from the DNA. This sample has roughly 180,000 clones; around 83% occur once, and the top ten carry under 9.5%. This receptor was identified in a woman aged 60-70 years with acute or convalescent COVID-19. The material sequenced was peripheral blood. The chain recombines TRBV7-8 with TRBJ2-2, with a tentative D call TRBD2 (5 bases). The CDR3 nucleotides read TGTGCCAGCAGCCCCCATACTAGAGCGAACACCGGGGAGCTGTTTTTT. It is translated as CASSPHTRANTGELFF.